What follows are 32 T cell receptor beta chains derived from one specimen sequenced in a study of blood T cell repertoires in COVID-19. The table came from immunoSEQ multiplex PCR; TCRdb's copy has only in-frame clones and leaves some out. Of about 150,000 clones in the sample, about 80% were seen once. The sequenced material came from peripheral blood. The receptors were gathered from a woman of 80 years or more with acute or convalescent COVID-19.

The chain links TRBV7-6 to TRBJ1-3; D ambiguous. The CDR3 runs to 16 residues. The ends were cut back, 2 bases at V and 7 bases at J, with 18 bases in the middle. The germline gives CDR1 SGHVS, CDR2 FNYEAQ. The CDR3 loop is CASSLFPPVIANTIYF. CDR3 DNA sequence: TGTGCCAGCAGCTTATTTCCGCCAGTAATAGCTAACACCATATATTTT.

This chain links TRBV29-1 with TRBJ2-5; D remains ambiguous. CDR1 and CDR2 (germline): SQVTM, ANQGSEA. V shed 6 bases and J shed 1 base, with 15 bases lying between them. The CDR3 length is 14 residues. Here the CDR3 reads CSVLPFQSQETQYF. In nucleotides, the CDR3 is TGCAGCGTACTACCTTTTCAGTCCCAAGAGACCCAGTACTTC.

This clone was counted between two and nine times. The chain uses TRBV5-5 and TRBJ1-5, with D possibly TRBD1 on 6 matching bases. Per the germline V gene, CDR1 is SGHKS and CDR2 is YYEKEE (reference sequence). V was trimmed by 0 bases and J by 0 bases, leaving 10 bases between them. This CDR3 is built from 16 residues. DNA of the CDR3: TGTGCCAGCAGCTTGGAGGGGGTTTATAGCAATCAGCCCCAGCATTTT. Amino acids: CASSLEGVYSNQPQHF. Drawing the rest from reference TRBV5-5 and TRBJ1-5, the complete variable domain is DAGVTQSPTHLIKTRGQQVTLRCSPISGHKSVSWYQQVLGQGPQFIFQYYEKEERGRGNFPDRFSARQFPNYSSELNVNALLLGDSALYLCASSLEGVYSNQPQHFGDGTRLSIL.

The V gene is TRBV20-1, the J gene TRBJ2-7, with D possibly matching TRBD1 (6 bases). Germline CDR1 is DFQATT and CDR2 is SNEGSKA (reference sequence). V was trimmed by 3 bases and J by 4 bases, leaving 13 bases between them. This CDR3 has 13 residues. CDR3 region: CSASSGGVYEQYF. CDR3 DNA sequence: TGCAGTGCTAGTTCTGGGGGCGTGTACGAGCAGTACTTC.

This chain uses TRBV2 with TRBJ1-5, with 7 bases aligning to TRBD1. Per the germline V gene, CDR1 is SNHLY and CDR2 is FYNNEI. V shed 6 bases, J shed 2 bases, and the junction held 4 bases outside the gene matches. The CDR3 covers 14 residues. CDR3 DNA sequence: TGTGCCAGCAGAGACGGACAGGGCAATCAGCCCCAGCATTTT. It codes for CASRDGQGNQPQHF.

The genes are TRBV18 and TRBJ1-4; possible D gene TRBD1, 5 bases. The CDR3 is made up of 16 amino acids. Germline V gene sequence: CDR1 KGHSH, CDR2 LQKENI. Trimming left V 3 bases short and J 7 bases short, with 18 bases between. CDR3 region: CASSPNPQPRAEKLFF. The CDR3 DNA is TGTGCCAGCTCACCCAATCCACAACCCAGGGCTGAAAAACTGTTTTTT. The variable domain in full, completed from reference TRBV18 and TRBJ1-4, reads NAGVMQNPRHLVRRRGQEARLRCSPMKGHSHVYWYRQLPEEGLKFMVYLQKENIIDESGMPKERFSAEFPKEGPSILRIQQVVRGDSAAYFCASSPNPQPRAEKLFFGSGTQLSVL.

V gene TRBV9 combines with J gene TRBJ1-1; tentatively, D is TRBD1 (6 bases). Germline values: CDR1 SGDLS, CDR2 YYNGEE. This CDR3 comprises 15 residues. V shed 0 bases and J shed 7 bases, with 16 bases lying between them. The CDR3 spells CASSVDYFGGVEAFF. The CDR3, as DNA: TGTGCCAGCAGCGTAGATTATTTTGGGGGCGTTGAAGCTTTCTTT. The full variable domain, with the rest looked up from reference TRBV9 and TRBJ1-1, is DSGVTQTPKHLITATGQRVTLRCSPRSGDLSVYWYQQSLDQGLQFLIQYYNGEERAKGNILERFSAQQFPDLHSELNLSSLELGDSALYFCASSVDYFGGVEAFFGQGTRLTVV.

The V call is TRBV6-6, the J call TRBJ1-2; D is possibly TRBD1 (6 bases). The germline V gene has CDR1 MNHNY and CDR2 SVGAGI (reference sequence). V lost 5 bases and J lost 0, with 22 bases in between. This CDR3 comprises 18 residues. CDR3 in DNA: TGTGCCAGCAGTCAACCTTCGGGGGGGCGATACTCTAACTATGGCTACACCTTC. This encodes CASSQPSGGRYSNYGYTF.

The chain carries TRBV6-2 or TRBV6-3 and TRBJ1-5; TRBD1 matches 9 bases. Losses at the gene ends were 5 bases for V and 1 base for J; bases not matched to a gene: 6. The length of the CDR3 is 16 residues. Germline lookup yields CDR1 MNHEY and CDR2 SVGEGT. The chain's CDR3 is CASSHRGPASNQPQHF. The CDR3, as DNA: TGTGCCAGCAGTCACAGGGGGCCTGCGAGCAATCAGCCCCAGCATTTT.

The chain is built from TRBV6-5 and TRBJ2-7; 8 bases fit TRBD1. J gave up 4 bases and V 3 bases, and 8 bases lay outside the gene matches. Per the germline V gene, CDR1 is MNHEY and CDR2 is SVGAGI. The CDR3 has 15 residues. For the CDR3, the DNA is TGTGCCAGCAGTTATCGCGACAGGGGAGGTTACGAGCAGTACTTC. This encodes CASSYRDRGGYEQYF.

CDR3 sequence reads: CASSFENQETQYF. CDR3 coding DNA: TGTGCCAGCAGTTTTGAGAACCAAGAGACCCAGTACTTC. V gene TRBV12-3 or TRBV12-4 combines with J gene TRBJ2-5, with D unresolved. Trimming pared 3 bases from V and 0 bases from J, leaving 5 bases between. The CDR3 is made up of 13 amino acids.

V gene TRBV6-5 combines with J gene TRBJ1-2; D unresolved. The V end lost 5 bases, the J end lost 1 base, and 14 bases lay between the germline ends. Germline loops: CDR1 MNHEY, CDR2 SVGAGI. The CDR3 totals 15 residues. The CDR3 nucleotides are TGTGCCAGCAGTCGACACGGCCAGATTAACTATGGCTACACCTTC. Amino acid sequence: CASSRHGQINYGYTF.

The gene calls are TRBV5-1 and TRBJ2-7; possibly TRBD1 for D (5 bases). Per germline, CDR1 SGHRS and CDR2 YFSETQ. Trimming removed 0 bases at V and 3 bases at J, with 7 bases between. The CDR3 contains 13 residues. This chain's CDR3 is CASSLGQNYEQYF. As DNA, the CDR3 is TGCGCCAGCAGCTTGGGACAGAACTACGAGCAGTACTTC.

Here the CDR3 reads CASSQDTGPNEKLFF. Here the CDR3 DNA reads TGCGCCAGCAGCCAAGACACTGGGCCTAATGAAAAACTGTTTTTT. This sequence joins TRBV4-3 and TRBJ1-4; no clear D. CDR1 is LGHNA and CDR2 is YSLEER in the germline V gene. This CDR3 region has 15 residues. V lost 0 bases, J lost 3 bases, and 8 bases lay in between.

V and J are TRBV5-1 and TRBJ1-6; possibly TRBD1 for D (5 bases). Per the germline V gene, CDR1 is SGHRS and CDR2 is YFSETQ. CDR3 length equals 13 residues. With 4 bases removed from V and 8 bases from J, the gap between germline ends came to 10 bases. The CDR3 sequence is CASSPLQDSPLHF. The CDR3 bases are TGCGCCAGCAGCCCCCTACAGGATTCACCCCTCCACTTT. Filled out from reference TRBV5-1 and TRBJ1-6, the complete variable domain reads KAGVTQTPRYLIKTRGQQVTLSCSPISGHRSVSWYQQTPGQGLQFLFEYFSETQRNKGNFPGRFSGRQFSNSRSEMNVSTLELGDSALYLCASSPLQDSPLHFGNGTRLTVT.

The chain has TRBV6-1 and TRBJ2-6, with no clear D. Germline V gene sequence: CDR1 MNHNS, CDR2 SASEGT. Trimming left V 2 bases short and J 3 bases short, with 5 bases between. The CDR3 has 14 residues. DNA of the CDR3: TGTGCCAGCAGTGAAAATTATGGGGCCAACGTCCTGACTTTC. This translates into CASSENYGANVLTF.

J is TRBJ1-5 and V is TRBV4-2; D is unresolved. This CDR3 is built from 15 residues. Trimming removed 1 base from V and 6 bases from J, with 13 bases in between. Per the germline V gene, CDR1 is LGHNA and CDR2 is YNFKEQ. The CDR3 nucleotides read TGTGCCAGCAGCCAAGCGGTCCCAGGTGGTCAGCCCCAGCATTTT. This translates into CASSQAVPGGQPQHF.

In its sample, this clone was seen once. The chain is built from TRBV29-1 and TRBJ2-5; the match to TRBD2 covers 7 bases. The CDR3 loop spans 12 amino acids. Trimming at V came to 3 bases and at J to 7 bases, leaving 5 bases not matched to a gene. CDR1 is SQVTM, CDR2 ANQGSEA, per germline. The CDR3 DNA sequence: TGCAGCGTTGATCCTAGCGGAGGGACCCAGTACTTC. This encodes CSVDPSGGTQYF.

The CDR3 here is CASSWRDRAILTNEKLFF. CDR3 DNA sequence: TGTGCCAGCAGCTGGCGGGACAGGGCCATTCTAACTAATGAAAAACTGTTTTTT. The chain recombines TRBV5-4 with TRBJ1-4, with 9 bases lining up with TRBD1. The trim removed 3 bases at V and 1 base at J, leaving 10 bases unmatched. The CDR3 extends over 18 amino acids. Per the germline V gene, CDR1 is SGHNT and CDR2 is YYREEE (reference sequence). Full variable domain (outside the CDR3, taken from reference TRBV5-4 and TRBJ1-4): ETGVTQSPTHLIKTRGQQVTLRCSSQSGHNTVSWYQQALGQGPQFIFQYYREEENGRGNFPPRFSGLQFPNYSSELNVNALELDDSALYLCASSWRDRAILTNEKLFFGSGTQLSVL.

The gene calls are TRBV18 and TRBJ1-1, with D unclear. V lost 3 bases to trimming and J lost 1 base, with 12 bases between them. The CDR3 runs to 15 residues. Per the germline V gene, CDR1 is KGHSH and CDR2 is LQKENI. The CDR3 bases are TGTGCCAGCTCACCTTGGACGGGAGAGAACACTGAAGCTTTCTTT. Protein product: CASSPWTGENTEAFF.

The chain uses TRBV6-5 and TRBJ2-2, with a tentative D call TRBD2 (6 bases). V lost 6 bases to trimming and J lost 1 base, with 12 bases between them. This CDR3 has 15 residues. Germline values: CDR1 MNHEY, CDR2 SVGAGI. In DNA, the CDR3 is TGTGCCAGCAGCCTAAACGGGGGGAACACCGGGGAGCTGTTTTTT. Its protein product is CASSLNGGNTGELFF.

J is TRBJ1-6 and V is TRBV5-6, with a possible D match to TRBD1 (5 bases). The germline CDR1 and CDR2 sequences are SGHDT and YYEEEE. The CDR3 extends over 14 amino acids. V lost 1 base and J lost 7, with 9 bases in between. Here the CDR3 reads CASSLWGLNSPLHF. Here the CDR3 DNA reads TGTGCCAGCAGCTTGTGGGGCCTGAATTCACCCCTCCACTTT.

This clone appeared a single time. The genes are TRBV5-5 and TRBJ1-2, with D possibly being TRBD1 (6 bases). V lost 3 bases and J lost 8, with 20 bases in between. This CDR3 has 15 residues. The germline gives CDR1 SGHKS, CDR2 YYEKEE (reference sequence). The CDR3 nucleotides read TGTGCCAGCAGCTCCCCAATACTAACAGGGTCCGGCTACACCTTC. Amino acids: CASSSPILTGSGYTF.

This clone has just one count. The chain has TRBV7-3 and TRBJ1-1, with TRBD1 as a possible D gene (6 bases). CDR3 length: 16 residues. The ends were cut back, 0 bases at V and 1 base at J, with 12 bases in the middle. Germline CDR1 and CDR2: SGHTA and FQGTGA. Here the CDR3 reads CASSLTFRGENTEAFF. The CDR3 region has the DNA TGTGCCAGCAGCTTAACCTTCAGGGGCGAGAACACTGAAGCTTTCTTT.

This sequence joins TRBV27 and TRBJ2-5; TRBD1 agrees at 9 bases. The J segment lost 4 bases and the V segment lost 2 bases, leaving 5 bases of the junction unmatched. Germline V CDR1 and CDR2: MNHEY, SMNVEV (reference sequence). The CDR3 is 15 residues long. CDR3 DNA: TGTGCCAGCAGTTTAAGTGACAGGGGGGGAGAGACCCAGTACTTC. It translates to CASSLSDRGGETQYF.

V gene TRBV7-9 combines with J gene TRBJ2-5, with 7 bases matching TRBD1. V trimming: 5 bases; J trimming: 6 bases; junction bases outside the gene matches: 6. The CDR3 has 13 residues. Germline assignment: CDR1 SEHNR and CDR2 FQNEAQ (reference sequence). The CDR3 bases are TGTGCCAGCAGCGAGGGACAGAGGCAGACCCAGTACTTC. Translating it yields CASSEGQRQTQYF.

The genes are TRBV4-3 and TRBJ2-1; TRBD2 agrees at 8 bases. The V segment lost 1 base and the J segment 4 bases; nucleotides outside the gene matches: 18. CDR3 length equals 20 residues. The germline V gene encodes CDR1 LGHNA and CDR2 YSLEER. The CDR3 DNA reads TGCGCCAGCAGCCAAGCTCGGTGGCGCGGCGGGGGGAAACTTTACAATGAGCAGTTCTTC. It yields the protein CASSQARWRGGGKLYNEQFF.

The chain carries TRBV30 and TRBJ2-7; 10 bases align to TRBD1. The trim removed 5 bases at V and 2 bases at J, leaving 6 bases unmatched. CDR3 size: 14 residues. Germline CDR1 and CDR2: GTSNPN and SVGIG (reference sequence). DNA of the CDR3: TGTGCCTGGGGCGGCGGGACAGGGGCCTACGAGCAGTACTTC. Residues: CAWGGGTGAYEQYF.

This clone was counted a few times. The chain recombines TRBV19 with TRBJ1-1; a weak D match, TRBD1 (6 bases). This CDR3 contains 15 residues. V lost 4 bases and J lost 0, with 12 bases in between. Germline V gene data show CDR1 as LNHDA and CDR2 as SQIVND (reference sequence). DNA for the CDR3: TGTGCCAGTAGTAGTACAGGGATGATGAACACTGAAGCTTTCTTT. Residues: CASSSTGMMNTEAFF.

This chain links TRBV24-1 with TRBJ2-1, with 12 bases that match TRBD1. The CDR3 spans 16 residues. Losses at the gene ends were 3 bases for V and 6 bases for J; bases not matched to a gene: 5. CDR1 KGHDR and CDR2 SFDVKD come from the germline V gene. As DNA, the CDR3 is TGTGCCACCAGTGATGGGACAGGGGGCCACCGCAATGAGCAGTTCTTC. Translation: CATSDGTGGHRNEQFF.

As for this clone: Distinct nucleotide sequences in the sample also encode this CDR3. V gene TRBV27 combines with J gene TRBJ1-1; the D gene is possibly TRBD1 (5 bases). The CDR3 covers 14 residues. Germline V CDR1 and CDR2: MNHEY, SMNVEV (reference sequence). Trimming took 3 bases from V and 0 from J, leaving 8 bases between them. The CDR3 nucleotides are TGTGCCAGCAGTTTGTTAGGGGTGAACACTGAAGCTTTCTTT. Translation gives CASSLLGVNTEAFF.

The V gene is TRBV11-2, the J gene TRBJ2-1; TRBD2 matches 11 bases. Per the germline V gene, CDR1 is SGHAT and CDR2 is FQNNGV. The CDR3 totals 17 residues. Trimming cost V 4 bases and J 9 bases; bases outside gene matches: 14. Here the CDR3 reads CASSSLPSSGGEGEQFF. Here the CDR3 DNA reads TGTGCCAGCAGCTCGCTCCCGAGTAGCGGGGGGGAGGGTGAGCAGTTCTTC.